The clone carrying this TCR beta chain was counted a few times. The antigen is not known. The trim removed 5 bases at V and 8 bases at J, leaving 16 bases unmatched. Germline-derived CDR1 and CDR2 are MDHEN and SYDVKM. CDR3 length: 16 amino acids. This specimen comes from a study of T cell repertoires in cytomegalovirus infection. Study background: Public TCR beta signature analysis indicated the presence of both CMV infection and matching HLA type. General study points: Cumulative public TCR beta family frequency identified carriers of CMV plus the relevant HLA.

TCRdb recomputed calls from the reads with MiXCR, one row per CDR3 protein. The data contain hundreds of thousands of distinct CDR3 sequences, roughly 17% of them singletons. The chain is built from TRBV28 and TRBJ1-2, with 8 nucleotides matching TRBD1. The sample consisted of PBMCs. The TCR was taken from a human donor in good health (CMV status not recorded). Some clones in this sample may be carry-over from other donors' samples. CDR3 sequence: CASSPPTGTGIQGYTF. The CDR3 nucleotides read TGTGCCAGCAGTCCTCCGACCGGGACAGGCATCCAGGGCTACACCTTC.